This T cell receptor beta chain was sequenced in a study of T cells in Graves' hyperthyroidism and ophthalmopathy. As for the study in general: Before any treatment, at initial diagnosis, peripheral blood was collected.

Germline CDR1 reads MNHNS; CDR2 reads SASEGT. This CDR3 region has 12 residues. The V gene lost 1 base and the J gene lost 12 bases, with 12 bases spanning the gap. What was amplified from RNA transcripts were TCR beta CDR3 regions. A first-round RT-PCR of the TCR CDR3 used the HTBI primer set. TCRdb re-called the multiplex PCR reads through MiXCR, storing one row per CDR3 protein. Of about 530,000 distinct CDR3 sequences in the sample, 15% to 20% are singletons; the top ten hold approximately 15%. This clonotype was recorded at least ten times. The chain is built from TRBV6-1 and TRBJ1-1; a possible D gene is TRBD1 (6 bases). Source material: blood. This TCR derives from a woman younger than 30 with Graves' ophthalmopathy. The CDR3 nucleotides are TGTGCCAGCAGTGAAGTGGGAGGGGGACCTTTCTTT. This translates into CASSEVGGGPFF.